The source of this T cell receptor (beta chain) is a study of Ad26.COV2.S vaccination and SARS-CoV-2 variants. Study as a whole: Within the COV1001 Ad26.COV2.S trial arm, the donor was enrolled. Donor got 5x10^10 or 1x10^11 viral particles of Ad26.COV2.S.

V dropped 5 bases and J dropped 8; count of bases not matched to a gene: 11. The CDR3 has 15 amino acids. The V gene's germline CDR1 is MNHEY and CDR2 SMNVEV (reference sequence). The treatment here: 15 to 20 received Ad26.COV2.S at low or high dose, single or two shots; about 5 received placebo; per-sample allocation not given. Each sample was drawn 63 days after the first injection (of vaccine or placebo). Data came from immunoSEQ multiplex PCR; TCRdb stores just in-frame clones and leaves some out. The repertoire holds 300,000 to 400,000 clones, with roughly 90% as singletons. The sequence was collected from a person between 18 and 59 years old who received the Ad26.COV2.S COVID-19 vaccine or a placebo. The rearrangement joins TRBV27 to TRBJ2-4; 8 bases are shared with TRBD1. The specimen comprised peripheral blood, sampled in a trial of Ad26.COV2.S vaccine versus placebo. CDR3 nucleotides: TGTGCCAGCAGTCCCAGGGGGCGTGGGAGCGACATTCAGTACTTC. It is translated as CASSPRGRGSDIQYF.